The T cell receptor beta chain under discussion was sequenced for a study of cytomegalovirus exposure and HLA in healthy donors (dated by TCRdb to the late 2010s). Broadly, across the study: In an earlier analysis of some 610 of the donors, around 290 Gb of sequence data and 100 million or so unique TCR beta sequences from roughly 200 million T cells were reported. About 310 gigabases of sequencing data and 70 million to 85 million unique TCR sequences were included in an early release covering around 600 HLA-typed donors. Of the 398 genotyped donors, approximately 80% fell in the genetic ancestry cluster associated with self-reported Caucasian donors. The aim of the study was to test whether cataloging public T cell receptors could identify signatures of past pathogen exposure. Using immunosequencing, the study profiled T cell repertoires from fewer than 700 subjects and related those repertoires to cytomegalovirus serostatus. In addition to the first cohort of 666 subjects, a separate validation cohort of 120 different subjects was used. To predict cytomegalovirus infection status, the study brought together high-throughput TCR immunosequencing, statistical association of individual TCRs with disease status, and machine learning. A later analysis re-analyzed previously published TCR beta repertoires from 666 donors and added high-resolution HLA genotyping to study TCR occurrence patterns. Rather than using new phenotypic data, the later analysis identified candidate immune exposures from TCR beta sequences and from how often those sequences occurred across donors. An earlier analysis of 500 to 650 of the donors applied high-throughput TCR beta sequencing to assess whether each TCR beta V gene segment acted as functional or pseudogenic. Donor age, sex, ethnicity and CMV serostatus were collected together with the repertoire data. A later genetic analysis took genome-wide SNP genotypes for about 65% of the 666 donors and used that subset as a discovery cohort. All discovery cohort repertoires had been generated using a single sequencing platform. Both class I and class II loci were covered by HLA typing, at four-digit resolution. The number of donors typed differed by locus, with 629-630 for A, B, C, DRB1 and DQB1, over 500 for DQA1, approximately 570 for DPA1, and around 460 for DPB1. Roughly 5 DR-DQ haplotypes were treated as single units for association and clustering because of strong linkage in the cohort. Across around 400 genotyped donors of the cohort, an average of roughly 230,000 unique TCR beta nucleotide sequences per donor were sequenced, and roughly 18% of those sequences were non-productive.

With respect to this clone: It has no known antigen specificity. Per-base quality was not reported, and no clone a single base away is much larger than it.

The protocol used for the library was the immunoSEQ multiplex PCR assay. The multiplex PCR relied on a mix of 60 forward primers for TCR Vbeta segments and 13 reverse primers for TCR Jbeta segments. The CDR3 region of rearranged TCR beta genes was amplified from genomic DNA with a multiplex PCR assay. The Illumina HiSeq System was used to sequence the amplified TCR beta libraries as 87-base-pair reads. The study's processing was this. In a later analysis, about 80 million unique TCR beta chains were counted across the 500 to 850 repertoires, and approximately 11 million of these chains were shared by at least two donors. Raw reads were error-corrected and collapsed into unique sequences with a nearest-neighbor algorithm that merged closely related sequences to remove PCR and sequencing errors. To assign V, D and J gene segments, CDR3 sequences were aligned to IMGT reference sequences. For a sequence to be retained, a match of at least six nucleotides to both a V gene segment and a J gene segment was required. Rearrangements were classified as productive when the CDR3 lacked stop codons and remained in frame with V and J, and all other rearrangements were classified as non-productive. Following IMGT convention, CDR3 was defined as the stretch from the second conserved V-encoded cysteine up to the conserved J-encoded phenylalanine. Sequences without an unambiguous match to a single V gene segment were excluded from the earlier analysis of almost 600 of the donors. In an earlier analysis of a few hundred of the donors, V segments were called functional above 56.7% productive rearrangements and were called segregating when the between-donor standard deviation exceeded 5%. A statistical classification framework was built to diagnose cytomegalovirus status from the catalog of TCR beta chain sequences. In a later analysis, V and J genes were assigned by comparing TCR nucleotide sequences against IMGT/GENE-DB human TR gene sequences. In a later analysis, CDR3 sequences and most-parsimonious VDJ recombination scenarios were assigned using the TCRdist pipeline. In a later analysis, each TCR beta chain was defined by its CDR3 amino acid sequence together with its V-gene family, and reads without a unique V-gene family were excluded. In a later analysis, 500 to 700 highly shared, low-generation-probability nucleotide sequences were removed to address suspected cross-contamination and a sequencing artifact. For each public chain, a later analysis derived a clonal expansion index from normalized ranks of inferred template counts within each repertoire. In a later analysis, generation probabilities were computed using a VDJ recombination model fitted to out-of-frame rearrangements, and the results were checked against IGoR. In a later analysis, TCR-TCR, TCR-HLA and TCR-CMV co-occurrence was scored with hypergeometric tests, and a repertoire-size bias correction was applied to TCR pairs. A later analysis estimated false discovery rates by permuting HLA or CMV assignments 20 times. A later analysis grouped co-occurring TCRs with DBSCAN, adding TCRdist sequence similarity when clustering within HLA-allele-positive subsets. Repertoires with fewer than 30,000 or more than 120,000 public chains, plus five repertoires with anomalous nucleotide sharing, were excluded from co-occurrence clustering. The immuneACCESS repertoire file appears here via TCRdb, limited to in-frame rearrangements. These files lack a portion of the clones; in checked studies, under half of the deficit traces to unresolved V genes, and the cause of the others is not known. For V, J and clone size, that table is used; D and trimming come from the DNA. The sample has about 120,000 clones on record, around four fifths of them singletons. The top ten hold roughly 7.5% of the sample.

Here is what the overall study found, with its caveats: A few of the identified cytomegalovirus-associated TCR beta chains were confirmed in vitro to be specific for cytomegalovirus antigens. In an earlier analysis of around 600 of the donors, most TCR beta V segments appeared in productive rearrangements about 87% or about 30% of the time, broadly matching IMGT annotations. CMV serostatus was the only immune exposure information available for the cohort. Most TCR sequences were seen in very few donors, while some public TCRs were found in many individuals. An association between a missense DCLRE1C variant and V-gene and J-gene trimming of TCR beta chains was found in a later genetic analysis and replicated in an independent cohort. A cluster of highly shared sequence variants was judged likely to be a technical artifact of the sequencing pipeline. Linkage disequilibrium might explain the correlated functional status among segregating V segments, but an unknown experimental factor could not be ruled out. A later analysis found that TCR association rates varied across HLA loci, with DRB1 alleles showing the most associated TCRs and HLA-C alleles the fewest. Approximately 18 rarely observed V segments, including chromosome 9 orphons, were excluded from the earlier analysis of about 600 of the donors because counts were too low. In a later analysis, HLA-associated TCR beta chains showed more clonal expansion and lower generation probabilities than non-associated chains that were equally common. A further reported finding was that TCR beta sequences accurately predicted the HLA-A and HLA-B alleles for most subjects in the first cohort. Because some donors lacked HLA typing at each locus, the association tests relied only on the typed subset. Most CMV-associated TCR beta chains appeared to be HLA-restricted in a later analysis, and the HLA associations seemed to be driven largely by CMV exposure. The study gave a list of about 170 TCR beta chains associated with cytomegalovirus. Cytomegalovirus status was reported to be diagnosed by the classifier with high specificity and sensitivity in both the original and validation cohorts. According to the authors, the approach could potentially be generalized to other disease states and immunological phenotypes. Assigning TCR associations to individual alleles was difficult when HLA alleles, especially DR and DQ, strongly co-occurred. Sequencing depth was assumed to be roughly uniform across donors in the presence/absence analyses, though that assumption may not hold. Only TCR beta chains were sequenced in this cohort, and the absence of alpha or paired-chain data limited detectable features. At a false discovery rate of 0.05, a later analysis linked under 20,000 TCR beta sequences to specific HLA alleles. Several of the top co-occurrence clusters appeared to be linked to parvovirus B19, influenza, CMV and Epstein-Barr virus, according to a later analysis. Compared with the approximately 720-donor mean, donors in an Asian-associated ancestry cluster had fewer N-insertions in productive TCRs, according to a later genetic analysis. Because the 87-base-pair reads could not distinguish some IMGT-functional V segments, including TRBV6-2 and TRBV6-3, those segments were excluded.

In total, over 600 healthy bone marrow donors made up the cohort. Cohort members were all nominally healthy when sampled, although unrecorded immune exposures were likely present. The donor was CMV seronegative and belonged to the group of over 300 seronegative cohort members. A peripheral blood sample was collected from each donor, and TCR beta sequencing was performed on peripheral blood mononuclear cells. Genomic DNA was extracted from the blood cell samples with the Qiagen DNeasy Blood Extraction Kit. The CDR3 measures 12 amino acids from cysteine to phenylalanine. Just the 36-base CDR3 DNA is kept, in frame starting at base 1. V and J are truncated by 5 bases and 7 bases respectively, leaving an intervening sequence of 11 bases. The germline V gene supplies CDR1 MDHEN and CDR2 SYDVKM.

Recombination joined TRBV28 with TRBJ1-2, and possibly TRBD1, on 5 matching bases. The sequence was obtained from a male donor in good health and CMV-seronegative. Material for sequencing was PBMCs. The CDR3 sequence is CASSRGGIGYTF. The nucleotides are TGTGCCAGCAGTCGGGGGGGAATTGGCTACACCTTC.